The clone carrying this T cell receptor beta chain was recorded once. Its cognate antigen is unknown. The study profiled TCR beta VDJ and CDR3 using genomic DNA as template. TCRdb analysed the reads with MiXCR anew, one entry per CDR3 protein. In the table there are some 120,000 distinct CDR3 sequences, over 45% of which are singletons. This sample is part of a study of CD8+CD57+ T cells in acquired aplastic anemia. Study summary: Roughly 3.2 ug was the average amount of DNA from sorted CD4+ and CD8+ cells.

General study points: Patients were compared with controls for CD8+ Simpson's diversity, and no significant difference emerged. Around 27 sequences, all CD8+ CDR3, were shared between patients and controls.

Germline V CDR1 and CDR2: SEHNR, FQNEAQ (reference sequence). The CDR3 is 13 residues long. The rearrangement uses TRBV7-9 and TRBJ2-3; TRBD2 might be the D (6 bases). The TCR sequence derives from a human donor in good health, serving as a control. The sequencing sample was made of sorted CD4+, CD8+, or CD8+CD57+ T cells (not recorded which) from PBMCs. In nucleotides, the CDR3 is TGTGCTTCGTCGAGGGAGGAGTCAGATACGCAGTATTTT. It yields the protein CASSREESDTQYF. Full variable domain (remainder filled in from reference TRBV7-9 and TRBJ2-3): DTGVSQNPRHKITKRGQNVTFRCDPISEHNRLYWYRQTLGQGPEFLTYFQNEAQLEKSRLLSDRFSAERPKGSFSTLEIQRTEQGDSAMYLCASSREESDTQYFGPGTRLTVL.